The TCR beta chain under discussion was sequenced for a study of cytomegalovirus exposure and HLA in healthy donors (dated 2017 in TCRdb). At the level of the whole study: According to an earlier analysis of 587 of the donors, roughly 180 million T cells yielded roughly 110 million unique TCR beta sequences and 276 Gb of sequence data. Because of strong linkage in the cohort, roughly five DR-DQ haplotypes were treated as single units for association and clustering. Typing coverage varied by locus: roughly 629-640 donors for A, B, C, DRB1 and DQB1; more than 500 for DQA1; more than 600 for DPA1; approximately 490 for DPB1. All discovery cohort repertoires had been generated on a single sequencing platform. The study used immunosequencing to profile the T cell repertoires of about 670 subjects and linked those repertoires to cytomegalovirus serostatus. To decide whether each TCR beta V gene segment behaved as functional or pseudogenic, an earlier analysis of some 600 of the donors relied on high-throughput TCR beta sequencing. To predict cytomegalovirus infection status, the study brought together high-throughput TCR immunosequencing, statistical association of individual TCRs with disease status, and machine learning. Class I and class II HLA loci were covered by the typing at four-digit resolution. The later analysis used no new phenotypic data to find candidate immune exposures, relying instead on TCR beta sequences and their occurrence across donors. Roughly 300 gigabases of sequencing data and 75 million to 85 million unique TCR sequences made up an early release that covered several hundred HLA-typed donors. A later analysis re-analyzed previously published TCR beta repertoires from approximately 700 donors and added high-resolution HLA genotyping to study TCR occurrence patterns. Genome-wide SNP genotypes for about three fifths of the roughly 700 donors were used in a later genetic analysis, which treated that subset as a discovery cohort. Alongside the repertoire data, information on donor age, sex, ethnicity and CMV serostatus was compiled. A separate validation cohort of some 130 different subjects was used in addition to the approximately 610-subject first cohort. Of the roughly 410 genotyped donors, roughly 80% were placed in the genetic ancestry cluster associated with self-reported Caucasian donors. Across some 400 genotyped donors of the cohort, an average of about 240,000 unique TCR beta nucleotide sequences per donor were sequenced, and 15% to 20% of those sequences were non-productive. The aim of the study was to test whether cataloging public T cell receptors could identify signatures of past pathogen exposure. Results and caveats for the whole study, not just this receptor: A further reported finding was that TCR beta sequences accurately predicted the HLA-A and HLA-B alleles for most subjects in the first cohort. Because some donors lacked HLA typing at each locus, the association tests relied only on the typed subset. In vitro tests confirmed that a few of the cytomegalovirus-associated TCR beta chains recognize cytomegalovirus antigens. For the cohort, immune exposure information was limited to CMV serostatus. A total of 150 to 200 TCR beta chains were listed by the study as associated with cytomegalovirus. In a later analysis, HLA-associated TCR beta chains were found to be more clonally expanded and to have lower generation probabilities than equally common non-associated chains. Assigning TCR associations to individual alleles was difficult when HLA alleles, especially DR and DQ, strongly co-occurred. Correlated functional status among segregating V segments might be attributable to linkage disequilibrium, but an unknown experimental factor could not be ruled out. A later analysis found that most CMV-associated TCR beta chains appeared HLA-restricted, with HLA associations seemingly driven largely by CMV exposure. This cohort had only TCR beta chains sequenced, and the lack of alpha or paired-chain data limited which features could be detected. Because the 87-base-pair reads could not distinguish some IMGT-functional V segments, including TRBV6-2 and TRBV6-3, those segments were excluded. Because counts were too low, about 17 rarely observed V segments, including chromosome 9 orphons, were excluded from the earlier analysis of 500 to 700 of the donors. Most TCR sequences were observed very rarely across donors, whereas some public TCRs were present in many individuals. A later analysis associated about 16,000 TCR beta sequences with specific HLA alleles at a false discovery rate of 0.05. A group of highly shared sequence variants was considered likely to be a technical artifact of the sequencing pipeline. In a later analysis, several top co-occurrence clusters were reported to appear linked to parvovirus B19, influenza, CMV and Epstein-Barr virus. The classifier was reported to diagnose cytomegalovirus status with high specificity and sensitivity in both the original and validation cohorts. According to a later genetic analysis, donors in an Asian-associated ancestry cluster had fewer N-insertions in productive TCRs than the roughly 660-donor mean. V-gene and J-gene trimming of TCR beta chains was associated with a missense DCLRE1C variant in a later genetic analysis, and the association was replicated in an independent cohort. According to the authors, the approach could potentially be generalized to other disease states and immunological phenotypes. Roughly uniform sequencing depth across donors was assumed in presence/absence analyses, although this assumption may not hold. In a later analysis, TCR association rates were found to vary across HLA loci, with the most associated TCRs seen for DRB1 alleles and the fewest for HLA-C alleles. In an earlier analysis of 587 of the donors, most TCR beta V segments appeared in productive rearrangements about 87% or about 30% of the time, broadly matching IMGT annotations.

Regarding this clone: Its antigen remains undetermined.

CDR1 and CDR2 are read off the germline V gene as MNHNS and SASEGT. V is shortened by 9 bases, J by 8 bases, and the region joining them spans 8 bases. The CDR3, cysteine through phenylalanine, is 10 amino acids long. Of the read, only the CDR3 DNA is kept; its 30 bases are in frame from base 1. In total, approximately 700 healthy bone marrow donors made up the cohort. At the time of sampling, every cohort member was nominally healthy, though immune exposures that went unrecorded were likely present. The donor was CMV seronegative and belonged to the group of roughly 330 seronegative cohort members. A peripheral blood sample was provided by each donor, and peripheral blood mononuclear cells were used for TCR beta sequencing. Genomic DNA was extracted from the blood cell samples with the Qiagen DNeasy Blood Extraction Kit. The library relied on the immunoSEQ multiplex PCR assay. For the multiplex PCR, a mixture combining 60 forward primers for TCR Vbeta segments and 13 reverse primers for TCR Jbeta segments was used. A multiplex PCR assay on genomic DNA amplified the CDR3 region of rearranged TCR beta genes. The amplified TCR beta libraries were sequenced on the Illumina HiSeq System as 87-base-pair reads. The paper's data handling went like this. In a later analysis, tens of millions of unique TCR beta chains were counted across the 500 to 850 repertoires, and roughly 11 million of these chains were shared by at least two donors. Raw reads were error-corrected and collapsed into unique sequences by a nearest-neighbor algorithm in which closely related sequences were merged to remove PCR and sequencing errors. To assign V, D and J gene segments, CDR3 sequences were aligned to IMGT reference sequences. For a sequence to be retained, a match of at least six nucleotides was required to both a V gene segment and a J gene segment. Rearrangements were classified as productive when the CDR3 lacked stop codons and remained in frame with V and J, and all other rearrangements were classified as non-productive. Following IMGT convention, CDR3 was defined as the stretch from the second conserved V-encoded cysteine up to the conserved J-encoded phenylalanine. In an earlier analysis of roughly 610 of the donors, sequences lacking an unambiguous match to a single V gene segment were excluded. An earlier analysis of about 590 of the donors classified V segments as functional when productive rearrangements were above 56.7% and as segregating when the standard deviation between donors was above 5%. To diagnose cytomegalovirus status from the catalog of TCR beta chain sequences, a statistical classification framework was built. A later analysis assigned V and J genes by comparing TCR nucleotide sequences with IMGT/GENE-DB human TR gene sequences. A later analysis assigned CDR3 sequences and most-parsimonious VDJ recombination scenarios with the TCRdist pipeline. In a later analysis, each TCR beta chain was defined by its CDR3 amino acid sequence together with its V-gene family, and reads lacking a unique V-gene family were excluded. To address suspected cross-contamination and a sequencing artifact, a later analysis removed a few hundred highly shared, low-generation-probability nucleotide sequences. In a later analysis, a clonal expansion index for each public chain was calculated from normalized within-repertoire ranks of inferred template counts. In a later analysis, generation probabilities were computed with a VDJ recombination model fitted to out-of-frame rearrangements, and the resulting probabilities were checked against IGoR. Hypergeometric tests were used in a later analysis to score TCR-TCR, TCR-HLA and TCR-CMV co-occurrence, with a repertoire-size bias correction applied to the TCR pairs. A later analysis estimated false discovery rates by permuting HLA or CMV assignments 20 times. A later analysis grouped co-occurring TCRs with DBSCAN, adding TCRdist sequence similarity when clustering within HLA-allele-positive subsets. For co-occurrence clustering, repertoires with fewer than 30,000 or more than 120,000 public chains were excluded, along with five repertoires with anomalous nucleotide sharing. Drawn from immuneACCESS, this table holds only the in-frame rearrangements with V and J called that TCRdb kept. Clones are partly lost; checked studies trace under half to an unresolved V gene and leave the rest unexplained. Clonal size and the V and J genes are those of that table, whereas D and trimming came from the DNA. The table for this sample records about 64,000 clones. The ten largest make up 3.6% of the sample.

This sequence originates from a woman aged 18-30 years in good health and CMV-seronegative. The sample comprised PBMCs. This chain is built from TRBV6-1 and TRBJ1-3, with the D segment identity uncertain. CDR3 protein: CASAQDTIYF. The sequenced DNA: TGTGCCAGTGCGCAGGACACCATATATTTT.